This T cell receptor (beta chain) was found in a study of T-cell reconstitution after alpha-beta-depleted transplantation in children. This clonotype appeared many times. Its antigen is not known. CDR3 length: 14 amino acids. Looked up from germline, CDR1 is MDHEN and CDR2 is SYDVKM. The ends lost 6 bases at V and 7 bases at J; junction bases unmatched: 7. Study-level findings and limits: Approximately two months post-transplant, alpha-beta T cells reportedly originated from several hundred expanded graft clones. It was surviving recipient T cells and thymic progenitors that gave some patients high TCRbeta diversity at day 60.

The authors prepared the TCRbeta library with unique molecular identifiers. One entry per CDR3 protein results from TCRdb running MiXCR on the PCR reads. This table holds 600,000 to 700,000 distinct CDR3 sequences, about an eighth found once. The gene calls are TRBV28 and TRBJ2-1, with 9 bases identical to TRBD2. The source was PBMCs, collected before TCRalphabeta/CD19-depleted stem cell transplant. The receptor was isolated from a girl aged 2 to 10 with congenital amegakaryocytic thrombocytopenia, due to receive a stem cell transplant. In nucleotides, the CDR3 is TGTGCCAGCAGGTTAGCGGGAGACTGGAATGAGCAGTTCTTC. Translation: CASRLAGDWNEQFF. The whole variable domain, filled in from reference TRBV28 and TRBJ2-1, reads DVKVTQSSRYLVKRTGEKVFLECVQDMDHENMFWYRQDPGLGLRLIYFSYDVKMKEKGDIPEGYSVSREKKERFSLILESASTNQTSMYLCASRLAGDWNEQFFGPGTRLTVL.